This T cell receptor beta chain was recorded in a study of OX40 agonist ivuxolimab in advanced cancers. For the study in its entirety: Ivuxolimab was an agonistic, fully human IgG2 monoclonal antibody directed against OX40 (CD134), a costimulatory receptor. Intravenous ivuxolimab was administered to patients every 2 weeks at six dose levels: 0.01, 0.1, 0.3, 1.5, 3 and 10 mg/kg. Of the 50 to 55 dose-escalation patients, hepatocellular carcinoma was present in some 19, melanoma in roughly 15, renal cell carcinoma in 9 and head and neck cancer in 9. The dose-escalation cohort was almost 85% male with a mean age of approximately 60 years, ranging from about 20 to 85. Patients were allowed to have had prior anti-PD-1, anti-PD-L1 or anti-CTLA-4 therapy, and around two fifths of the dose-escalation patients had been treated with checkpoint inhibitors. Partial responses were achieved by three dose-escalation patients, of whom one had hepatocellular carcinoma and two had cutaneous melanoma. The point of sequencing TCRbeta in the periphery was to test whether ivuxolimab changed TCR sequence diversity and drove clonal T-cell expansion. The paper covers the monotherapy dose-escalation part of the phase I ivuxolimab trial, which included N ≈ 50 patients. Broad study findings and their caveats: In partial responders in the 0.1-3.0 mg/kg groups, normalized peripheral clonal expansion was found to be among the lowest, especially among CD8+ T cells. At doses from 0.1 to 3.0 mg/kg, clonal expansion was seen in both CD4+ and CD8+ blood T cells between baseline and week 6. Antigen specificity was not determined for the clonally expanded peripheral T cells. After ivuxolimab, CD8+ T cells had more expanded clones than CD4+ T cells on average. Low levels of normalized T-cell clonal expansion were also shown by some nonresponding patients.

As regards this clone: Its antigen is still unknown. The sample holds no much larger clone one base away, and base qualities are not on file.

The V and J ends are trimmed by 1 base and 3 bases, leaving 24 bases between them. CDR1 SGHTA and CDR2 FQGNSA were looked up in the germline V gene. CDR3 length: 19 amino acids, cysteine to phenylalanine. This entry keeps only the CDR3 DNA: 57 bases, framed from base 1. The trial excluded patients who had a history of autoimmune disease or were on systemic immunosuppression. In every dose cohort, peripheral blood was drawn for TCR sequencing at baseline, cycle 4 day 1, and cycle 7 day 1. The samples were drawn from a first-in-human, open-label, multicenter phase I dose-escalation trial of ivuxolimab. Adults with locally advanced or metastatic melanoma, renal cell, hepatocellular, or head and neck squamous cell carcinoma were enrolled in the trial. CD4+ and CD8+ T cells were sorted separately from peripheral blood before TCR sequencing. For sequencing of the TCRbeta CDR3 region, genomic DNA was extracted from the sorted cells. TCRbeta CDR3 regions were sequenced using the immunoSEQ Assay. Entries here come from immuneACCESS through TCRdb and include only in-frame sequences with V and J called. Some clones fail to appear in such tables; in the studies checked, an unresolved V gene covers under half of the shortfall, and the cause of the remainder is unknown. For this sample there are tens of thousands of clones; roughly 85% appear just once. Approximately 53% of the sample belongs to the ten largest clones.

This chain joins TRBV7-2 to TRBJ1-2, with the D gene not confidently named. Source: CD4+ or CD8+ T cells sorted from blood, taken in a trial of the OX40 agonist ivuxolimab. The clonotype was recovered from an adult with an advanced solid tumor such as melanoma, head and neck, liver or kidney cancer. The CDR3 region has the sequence CASSLVPGEVPGNDYGYTF. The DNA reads TGTGCCAGCAGCTTAGTGCCAGGAGAGGTCCCCGGTAACGACTATGGCTACACCTTC. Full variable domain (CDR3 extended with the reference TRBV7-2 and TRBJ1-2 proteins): GAGVSQSPSNKVTEKGKDVELRCDPISGHTALYWYRQSLGQGLEFLIYFQGNSAPDKSGLPSDRFSAERTGGSVSTLTIQRTQQEDSAVYLCASSLVPGEVPGNDYGYTFGSGTRLTVV.